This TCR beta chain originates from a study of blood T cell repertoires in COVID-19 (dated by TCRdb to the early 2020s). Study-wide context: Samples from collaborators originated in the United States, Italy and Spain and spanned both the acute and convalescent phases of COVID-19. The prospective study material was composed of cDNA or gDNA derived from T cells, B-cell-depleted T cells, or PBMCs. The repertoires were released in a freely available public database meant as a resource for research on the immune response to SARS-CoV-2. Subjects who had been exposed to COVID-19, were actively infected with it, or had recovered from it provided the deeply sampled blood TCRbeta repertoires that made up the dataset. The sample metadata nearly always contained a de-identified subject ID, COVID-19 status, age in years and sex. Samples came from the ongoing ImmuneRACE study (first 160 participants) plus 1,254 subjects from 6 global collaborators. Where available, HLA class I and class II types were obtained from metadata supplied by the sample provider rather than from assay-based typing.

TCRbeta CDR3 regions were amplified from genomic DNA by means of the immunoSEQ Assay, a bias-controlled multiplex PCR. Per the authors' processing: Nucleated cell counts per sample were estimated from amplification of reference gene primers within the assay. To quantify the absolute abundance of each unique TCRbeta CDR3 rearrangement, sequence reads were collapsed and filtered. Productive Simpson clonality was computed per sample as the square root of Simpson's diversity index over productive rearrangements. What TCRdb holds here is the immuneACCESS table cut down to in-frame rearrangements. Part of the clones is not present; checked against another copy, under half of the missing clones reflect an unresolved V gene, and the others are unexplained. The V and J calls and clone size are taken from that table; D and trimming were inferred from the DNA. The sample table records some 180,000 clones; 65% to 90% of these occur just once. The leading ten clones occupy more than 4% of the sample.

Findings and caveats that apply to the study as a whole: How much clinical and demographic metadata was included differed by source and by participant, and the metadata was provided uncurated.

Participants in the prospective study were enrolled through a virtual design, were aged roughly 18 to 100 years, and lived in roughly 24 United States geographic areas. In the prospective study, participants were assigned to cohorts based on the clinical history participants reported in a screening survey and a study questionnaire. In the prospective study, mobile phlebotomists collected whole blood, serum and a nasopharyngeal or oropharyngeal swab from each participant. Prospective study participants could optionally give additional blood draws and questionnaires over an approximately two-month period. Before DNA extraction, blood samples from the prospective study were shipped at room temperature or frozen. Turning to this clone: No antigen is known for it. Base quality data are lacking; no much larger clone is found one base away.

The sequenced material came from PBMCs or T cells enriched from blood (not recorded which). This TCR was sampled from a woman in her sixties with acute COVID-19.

The CDR3 has the sequence CASSYSNSPLHF. The DNA sequence is TGTGCCAGCAGCTACAGCAATTCACCCCTCCACTTT. The rearranged segments are TRBV6-5 and TRBJ1-6; the D gene remains uncertain. The germline ends are 7 bases apart after V is trimmed by 6 bases and J by 7 bases. Via the germline V gene, CDR1 is MNHEY and CDR2 SVGAGI. The cysteine opens and the phenylalanine closes a CDR3 of 12 amino acids. Only CDR3 DNA remains: 36 bases, in frame from the first base.